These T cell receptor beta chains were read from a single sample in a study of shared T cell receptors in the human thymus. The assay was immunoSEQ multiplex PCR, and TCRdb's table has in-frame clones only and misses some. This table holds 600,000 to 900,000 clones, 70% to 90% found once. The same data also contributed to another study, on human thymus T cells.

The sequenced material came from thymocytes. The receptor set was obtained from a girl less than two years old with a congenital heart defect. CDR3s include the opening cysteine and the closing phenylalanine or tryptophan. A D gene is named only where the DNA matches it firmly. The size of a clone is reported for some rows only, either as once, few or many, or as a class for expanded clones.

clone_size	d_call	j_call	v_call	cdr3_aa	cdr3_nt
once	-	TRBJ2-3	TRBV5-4	CASSLGGSTDTQYF	TGTGCCAGCAGCTTGGGCGGAAGCACAGATACGCAGTATTTT
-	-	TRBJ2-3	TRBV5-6	CASSYGTAQTDTQYF	TGTGCCAGCAGTTACGGGACTGCCCAGACAGATACGCAGTATTTT
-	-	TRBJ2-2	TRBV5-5	CASCSVLDRSNTGELFF	TGTGCCAGTTGCTCCGTTCTAGACCGGTCGAACACCGGGGAGCTGTTTTTT
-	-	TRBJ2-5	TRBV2	CASSPEEVGETQYF	TGTGCCAGCAGCCCAGAAGAGGTGGGAGAGACCCAGTACTTC
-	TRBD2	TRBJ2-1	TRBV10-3	CAISESTAGGPNYNEQFF	TGTGCCATCAGTGAGTCGACCGCGGGGGGGCCTAACTACAATGAGCAGTTCTTC
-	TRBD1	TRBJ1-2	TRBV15	CATSGVRDRGGYTF	TGTGCCACCAGCGGTGTCCGGGACAGGGGAGGCTACACCTTC
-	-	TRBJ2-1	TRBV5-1	CASSLVSSDWCNEQFF	TGCGCCAGCAGCTTGGTTAGCTCGGACTGGTGCAATGAGCAGTTCTTC
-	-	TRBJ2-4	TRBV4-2	CASSQDHRVINIQYF	TGTGCCAGCAGCCAAGACCACAGGGTAATCAACATTCAGTACTTC
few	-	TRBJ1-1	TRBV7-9	CASSPFNTEAFF	TGTGCCAGCAGCCCTTTTAACACTGAAGCTTTCTTT
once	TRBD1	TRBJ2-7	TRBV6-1	CASSPQGVYEQYF	TGTGCCAGCAGTCCTCAGGGGGTCTACGAGCAGTACTTC
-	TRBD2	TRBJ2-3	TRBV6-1	CATRKRGVESDTQYF	TGTGCCACGAGAAAGCGGGGGGTGGAGTCGGATACGCAGTATTTT
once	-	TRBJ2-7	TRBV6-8	CASSYVSGTPFYEQYF	TGTGCCAGCAGTTACGTCTCCGGGACACCCTTCTACGAGCAGTACTTC
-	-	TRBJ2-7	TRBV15	CATSRGQLISYEQYF	TGTGCCACCAGCAGAGGACAGCTTATCTCCTACGAGCAGTACTTC
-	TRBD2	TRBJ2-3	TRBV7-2	CASTQGLALDTQYF	TGTGCCAGCACGCAGGGACTAGCGCTAGATACGCAGTATTTT
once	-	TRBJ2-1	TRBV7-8	CATTGSSYNEQFF	TGTGCCACGACAGGCAGCTCCTACAATGAGCAGTTCTTC
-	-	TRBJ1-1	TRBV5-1	CASSLGGGESTEAFF	TGCGCCAGCAGCTTGGGCGGGGGAGAGTCCACTGAAGCTTTCTTT
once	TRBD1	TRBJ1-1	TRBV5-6	CASSLGGQGMNTEAFF	TGTGCCAGCAGCTTGGGAGGACAGGGAATGAACACTGAAGCTTTCTTT
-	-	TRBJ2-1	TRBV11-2	CASSLDLRRNEQFF	TGTGCCAGCAGCTTAGATCTGAGGCGAAATGAGCAGTTCTTC
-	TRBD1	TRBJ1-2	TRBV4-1	CASSKDRGWQSGYTF	TGCGCCAGCAGTAAAGACAGGGGTTGGCAAAGTGGCTACACCTTC
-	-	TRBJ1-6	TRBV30	CAGSDRPNSPLHF	TGTGCCGGGAGCGACAGGCCGAATTCACCCCTCCACTTT
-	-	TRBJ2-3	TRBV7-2	CASSLQEPSTDTQYF	TGTGCCAGCTCGCTACAGGAACCTAGCACAGATACGCAGTATTTT
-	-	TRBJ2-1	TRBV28	CASISKQFF	TGTGCCAGCATCAGTAAACAGTTCTTC
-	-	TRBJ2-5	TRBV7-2	CASSSPPLGNQETQYF	TGTGCCAGCAGCTCGCCTCCCCTAGGTAACCAAGAGACCCAGTACTTC
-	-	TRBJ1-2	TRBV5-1	CASSLDPEGSGYTF	TGCGCCAGCAGCTTGGATCCGGAGGGTTCTGGCTACACCTTC
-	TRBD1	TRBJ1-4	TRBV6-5	CASSYGTGPTNEKLFF	TGTGCCAGCAGTTACGGGACAGGACCAACTAATGAAAAACTGTTTTTT
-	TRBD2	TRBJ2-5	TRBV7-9	CASSLVLAGPDETQYF	TGTGCCAGCAGCTTAGTGCTAGCGGGCCCCGACGAGACCCAGTACTTC
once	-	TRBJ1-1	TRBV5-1	CASSYQENTEAFF	TGCGCCAGCTCATACCAGGAGAACACTGAAGCTTTCTTT
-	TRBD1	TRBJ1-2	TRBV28	CASSYRGGYTF	TGTGCCAGCAGTTACAGGGGAGGCTACACCTTC
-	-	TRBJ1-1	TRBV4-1	CASSQDRVTDTEAFF	TGCGCCAGCAGCCAAGACAGGGTCACGGACACTGAAGCTTTCTTT
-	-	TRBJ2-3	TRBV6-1	CATIVADTQYF	TGTGCCACGATAGTAGCAGATACGCAGTATTTT
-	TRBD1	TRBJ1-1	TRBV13	CASSSIPRGRGESNTEAFF	TGTGCCAGCAGCTCCATCCCGAGGGGGCGTGGGGAATCGAACACTGAAGCTTTCTTT
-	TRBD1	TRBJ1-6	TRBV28	CASSSGTGRNSYNSPLHF	TGTGCCAGCAGTTCCGGGACAGGGCGAAACTCCTATAATTCACCCCTCCACTTT
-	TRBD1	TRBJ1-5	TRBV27	CASRAIGTGFNQPQHF	TGTGCCAGCAGAGCCATAGGGACAGGCTTCAATCAGCCCCAGCATTTT
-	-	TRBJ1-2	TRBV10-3	CAIRRRYGYTF	TGTGCCATCAGACGGCGGTATGGCTACACCTTC
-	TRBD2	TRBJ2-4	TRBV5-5	CASSETHRGVENIQYF	TGTGCCAGCAGCGAAACCCACCGGGGGGTGGAAAACATTCAGTACTTC
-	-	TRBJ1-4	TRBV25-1	CASSDRTATNEKLFF	TGTGCCAGCAGTGATCGGACAGCAACTAATGAAAAACTGTTTTTT
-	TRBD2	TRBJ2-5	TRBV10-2	CASSRELAGGRQETQYF	TGCGCCAGCAGCCGGGAACTAGCGGGGGGCCGACAAGAGACCCAGTACTTC
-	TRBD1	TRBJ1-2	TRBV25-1	CASSGPRDRALGYTF	TGTGCCAGCAGTGGACCCAGGGACAGGGCCCTTGGCTACACCTTC
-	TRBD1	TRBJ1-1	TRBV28	CASSLRGQPITEAFF	TGTGCCAGCAGTTTACGGGGACAGCCGATCACTGAAGCTTTCTTT
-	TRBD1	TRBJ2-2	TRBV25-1	CASMIGQGTGELFF	TGTGCCAGCATGATCGGACAGGGCACCGGGGAGCTGTTTTTT
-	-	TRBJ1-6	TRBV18	CASSPPAARGGQDPSPLHF	TGTGCCAGCTCACCACCTGCGGCGCGCGGGGGACAAGATCCTTCACCCCTCCACTTT
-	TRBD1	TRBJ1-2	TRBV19	CASSPRQGAWYGYTF	TGTGCCAGTAGCCCCCGACAGGGGGCCTGGTATGGCTACACCTTC
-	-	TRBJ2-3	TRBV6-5	CATLRGGSTDTQYF	TGTGCCACCCTAAGGGGGGGTTCCACAGATACGCAGTATTTT
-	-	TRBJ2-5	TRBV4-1	CASSHSDREYQETQYF	TGCGCCAGCAGCCACTCGGACAGAGAGTACCAAGAGACCCAGTACTTC
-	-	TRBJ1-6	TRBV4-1	CASSYQAHYNSPLHF	TGCGCCAGCAGCTACCAGGCCCATTATAATTCCCCCCTCCACTTT
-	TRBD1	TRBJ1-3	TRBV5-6	CASSEDRQGRPGNTIYF	TGTGCCAGCAGCGAAGATCGACAGGGAAGACCTGGAAACACCATATATTTT
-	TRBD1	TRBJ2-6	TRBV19	CASSHRGPGANVLTF	TGTGCCAGTAGTCACAGGGGGCCTGGGGCCAACGTCCTGACTTTC
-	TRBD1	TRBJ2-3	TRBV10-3	CAISERQGFTDTQYF	TGTGCCATCAGTGAAAGACAGGGCTTCACAGATACGCAGTATTTT
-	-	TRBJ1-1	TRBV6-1	CASSVRQNTEAFF	TGTGCCAGCAGTGTTCGACAGAACACTGAAGCTTTCTTT
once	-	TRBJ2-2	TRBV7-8	CASSLVTATGELFF	TGTGCCAGCAGCTTAGTCACCGCGACCGGGGAGCTGTTTTTT
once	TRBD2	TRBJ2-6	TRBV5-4	CASSVGSSGDPPSGANVLTF	TGTGCCAGCAGCGTGGGATCTAGCGGGGACCCCCCCTCTGGGGCCAACGTCCTGACTTTC